This is a list of T cell receptor beta chains from one sample in a study of PD-L1 blockade in urothelial cancer. The method was immunoSEQ multiplex PCR; TCRdb's version includes in-frame clones alone and lacks a portion of them. Of some 120,000 clones in the sample, roughly 83% were seen once. Sequenced here: PBMCs, sampled around atezolizumab (anti-PD-L1) treatment. The receptor set was obtained from a man aged 50 to 59 with urothelial cancer. CDR3s include the opening cysteine and the closing phenylalanine or tryptophan. The D gene is left open where the match is weak. Not every row has a clone size; where given, it reads once, few, many or a size class.

clone size,D gene,V gene,J gene,CDR3 DNA,CDR3 protein
.,TRBD2,TRBV12-5,TRBJ2-3,TGTGCTAGTGGTTTGGGACTAGCGGGAGGAGATACGCAGTATTTT,CASGLGLAGGDTQYF
.,.,TRBV6-1,TRBJ2-7,TGTGCCAGCAGTGAAGATACCAGGGTCAACGAGCAGTACTTC,CASSEDTRVNEQYF
few,TRBD1,TRBV7-9,TRBJ2-6,TGTGCCAGCAGCTGGACAGGGATTACGTCTGGGGCCAACGTCCTGACTTTC,CASSWTGITSGANVLTF
.,.,TRBV9,TRBJ2-3,TGTGCCAGCAGCGTACGGGGGATTGATACGCAGTATTTT,CASSVRGIDTQYF
.,TRBD2,TRBV9,TRBJ2-3,TGTGCCAGCAGCAGACGACTAGCGGGGAGCACAGATACGCAGTATTTT,CASSRRLAGSTDTQYF
.,TRBD1,TRBV7-3,TRBJ2-1,TGTGCCAGCAGCTTAATCGGGACAGGGGTCTACAATGAGCAGTTCTTC,CASSLIGTGVYNEQFF
.,.,TRBV6-1,TRBJ2-1,TGTGCCAGCAGCATCCGGGAAACTTACAATGAGCAGTTCTTC,CASSIRETYNEQFF
.,TRBD1,TRBV9,TRBJ1-2,TGTGCCAGCAGCGTAGGATTGGGGGACAGGAGGGGTGGCTACACCTTC,CASSVGLGDRRGGYTF
.,.,TRBV2,TRBJ1-2,TGTGCCAGCAGTGCGCAGTATGGCTACACCTTC,CASSAQYGYTF
few,TRBD1,TRBV28,TRBJ1-2,TGTGCCAGCAGTCCAGACAGGGACGAAGGCTACACCTTC,CASSPDRDEGYTF
.,.,TRBV9,TRBJ2-7,TGTGCCAGCAGCGTAGGGGACATCTACGAGCAGTACTTC,CASSVGDIYEQYF
once,TRBD2,TRBV7-8,TRBJ2-4,TGTGCCAGCAGCTTAGAATCACTAGCGGGGAGATCTGTTGAACTAGCCAAAAACATTCAGTACTTC,CASSLESLAGRSVELAKNIQYF
.,.,TRBV7-2,TRBJ2-7,TGTGCCAGCAGCCCCACCTCTGGGAGGTCCTACGAGCAGTACTTC,CASSPTSGRSYEQYF
.,TRBD2,TRBV5-6,TRBJ2-1,TGTGCCAGCAGCTTTAGCGGGATCTCCTACAATGAGCAGTTCTTC,CASSFSGISYNEQFF
.,TRBD2,TRBV30,TRBJ2-7,TGTGCCTGGGCAAAGGGCGGGAGAGTCGGCGAGCAGTACTTC,CAWAKGGRVGEQYF